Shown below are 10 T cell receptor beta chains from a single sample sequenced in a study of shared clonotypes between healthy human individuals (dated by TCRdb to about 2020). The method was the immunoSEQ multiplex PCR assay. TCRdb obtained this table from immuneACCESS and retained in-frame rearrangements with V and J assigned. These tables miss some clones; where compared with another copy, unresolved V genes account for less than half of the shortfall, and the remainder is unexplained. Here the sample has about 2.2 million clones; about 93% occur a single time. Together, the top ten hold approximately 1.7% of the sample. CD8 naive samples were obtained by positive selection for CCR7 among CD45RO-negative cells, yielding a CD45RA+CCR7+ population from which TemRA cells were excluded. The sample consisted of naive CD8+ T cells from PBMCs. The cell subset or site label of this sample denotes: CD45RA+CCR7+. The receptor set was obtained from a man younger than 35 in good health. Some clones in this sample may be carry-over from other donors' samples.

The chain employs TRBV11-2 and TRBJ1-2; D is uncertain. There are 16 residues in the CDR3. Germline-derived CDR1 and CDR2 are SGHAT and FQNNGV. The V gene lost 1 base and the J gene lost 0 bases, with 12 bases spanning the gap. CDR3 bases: TGTGCCAGCAGCTTAGCGTCGACTAACACTAACTATGGCTACACCTTC. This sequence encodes CASSLASTNTNYGYTF.

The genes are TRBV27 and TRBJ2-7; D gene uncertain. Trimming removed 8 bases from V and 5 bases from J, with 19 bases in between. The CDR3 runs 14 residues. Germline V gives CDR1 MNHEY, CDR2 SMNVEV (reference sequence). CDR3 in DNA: TGTGCCAGCTACGACTCCTTAACTCCCCACGAGCAGTACTTC. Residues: CASYDSLTPHEQYF.

CDR3 DNA sequence: TGTGCCAGCAGCCGGGACACCGTAACCCTGGGGGAAAAACTGTTTTTT. Its protein product is CASSRDTVTLGEKLFF. This chain uses TRBV7-9 with TRBJ1-4; maybe TRBD1 (6 bases). CDR1 SEHNR and CDR2 FQNEAQ come from the germline V gene (reference sequence). The CDR3 consists of 16 residues. Trimming took off 5 bases at V and 8 bases at J, with 21 bases between the two ends.

In DNA, the CDR3 is TGTGCCAGCAGCACGCGGGGTTATGAGCAGTTCTTC. Its translation is CASSTRGYEQFF. The V and J genes are TRBV6-1 and TRBJ2-1; a possible D gene is TRBD2 (6 bases). The CDR3 spans 12 residues. The V end lost 6 bases, the J end lost 8 bases, and 11 bases lay between the germline ends. Germline V CDR1 and CDR2: MNHNS, SASEGT.

Here the CDR3 reads CASSSSKTVSSYEQYF. CDR3 bases: TGTGCCAGCAGCTCGAGCAAGACAGTAAGCTCCTACGAGCAGTACTTC. The chain carries TRBV11-2 and TRBJ2-7; tentative D call: TRBD1 (5 bases). The CDR3 is 16 residues long. CDR1 SGHAT and CDR2 FQNNGV come from the germline V gene. V was shortened by 4 bases and J by 0 bases, with 16 bases between the two germline ends.

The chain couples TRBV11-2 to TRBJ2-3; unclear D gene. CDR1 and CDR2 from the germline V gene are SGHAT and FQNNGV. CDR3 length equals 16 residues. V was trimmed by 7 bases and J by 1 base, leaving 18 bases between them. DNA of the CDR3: TGTGCCAGCACCCCCTCCCGGAGCATCCGCACAGATACGCAGTATTTT. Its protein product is CASTPSRSIRTDTQYF.

Here the CDR3 reads CASSVASSGRNEQFF. As DNA, the CDR3 is TGTGCCAGCAGCGTAGCGTCTAGCGGGAGGAATGAGCAGTTCTTC. The chain employs TRBV9 and TRBJ2-1; 11 bases fit TRBD2. Trimming removed 0 bases from V and 7 bases from J; junction bases left unmatched: 3. The germline V gene encodes CDR1 SGDLS and CDR2 YYNGEE. The CDR3 runs to 15 residues.

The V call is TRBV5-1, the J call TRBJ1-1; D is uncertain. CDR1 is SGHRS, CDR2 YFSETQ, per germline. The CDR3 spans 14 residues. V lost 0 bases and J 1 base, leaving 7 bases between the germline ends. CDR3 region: CASSLVPENTEAFF. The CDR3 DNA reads TGCGCCAGCAGCTTGGTTCCCGAGAACACTGAAGCTTTCTTT.

Written as DNA, the CDR3 is TGTGCCATACGGACAGCGAAAAATTCACCCCTCCACTTT. This sequence encodes CAIRTAKNSPLHF. The gene calls are TRBV28 and TRBJ1-6, with D possibly matching TRBD1 (6 bases). The V gene's germline CDR1 is MDHEN and CDR2 SYDVKM. The CDR3 has 13 amino acids. V lost 10 bases to trimming and J lost 7 bases, with 14 bases between them.

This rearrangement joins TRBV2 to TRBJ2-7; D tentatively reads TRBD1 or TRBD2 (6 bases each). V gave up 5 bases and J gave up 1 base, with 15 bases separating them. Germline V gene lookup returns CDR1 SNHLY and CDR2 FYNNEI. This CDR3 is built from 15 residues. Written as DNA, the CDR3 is TGTGCCAGCAGTTACGGGGGCGGGTTTTCCTACGAGCAGTACTTC. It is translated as CASSYGGGFSYEQYF.